These 27 T cell receptor beta chains share one sample of origin, sequenced in a study of T cell responses to AZD1222 COVID-19 vaccine. Sequenced by immunoSEQ multiplex PCR; TCRdb stores in-frame clones only, minus some. This sample has some 100,000 clones; roughly 89% occur once, and the top ten carry around 17%. Sequences were derived from peripheral blood, sampled on day 0 of AZD1222 vaccination. These receptors came from an adult in good health.

V gene TRBV6-6 combines with J gene TRBJ2-7; the match to TRBD1 covers 8 bases. The germline CDR1 and CDR2 sequences are MNHNY and SVGAGI (reference sequence). The CDR3 has 14 amino acids. The trim removed 4 bases at V and 4 bases at J, leaving 6 bases unmatched. The CDR3 bases are TGTGCCAGCAGTTTTACAGGGGGGTTGTACGAGCAGTACTTC. Translating gives CASSFTGGLYEQYF.

V and J are TRBV18 and TRBJ2-3; no reliable D call. This CDR3 comprises 14 residues. Germline V CDR1 and CDR2: KGHSH, LQKENI. V was pared by 3 bases and J by 3 bases, with 10 bases between. Here the CDR3 reads CASSPQDVTDTQYF. DNA for the CDR3: TGTGCCAGCTCACCCCAAGACGTTACAGATACGCAGTATTTT.

The V gene is TRBV18, the J gene TRBJ1-4; unclear D gene. Germline V lookup: CDR1 KGHSH, CDR2 LQKENI. V dropped 0 bases and J dropped 8 bases, with 19 bases sitting between them. The CDR3 is 17 residues long. CDR3 residues: CASSPPERIGLEEKLFF. The CDR3 DNA reads as TGTGCCAGCTCACCACCTGAGAGAATAGGCCTGGAGGAAAAACTGTTTTTT.

This chain uses TRBV18 with TRBJ1-1; a possible D gene is TRBD1 (6 bases). Germline assignment: CDR1 KGHSH and CDR2 LQKENI. Deletions cut 2 bases from V and 7 bases from J, with 8 bases between. The CDR3 covers 12 residues. CDR3 loop: CASSPRTVEAFF. CDR3 in DNA: TGTGCCAGCTCACCAAGGACAGTTGAAGCTTTCTTT.

The chain links TRBV9 to TRBJ1-6, with no clear D. The germline V gene encodes CDR1 SGDLS and CDR2 YYNGEE. The CDR3 totals 17 residues. Trimming stripped 1 base from V and 0 bases from J, with 11 bases between. DNA of the CDR3: TGTGCCAGCAGCGTATACCCGACTGTCTCCTATAATTCACCCCTCCACTTT. This sequence encodes CASSVYPTVSYNSPLHF.

A remark on this clone: Different DNA sequences within this sample yield the same CDR3. The chain carries TRBV18 and TRBJ2-7, with D tentatively TRBD1 (5 bases). The CDR3 sequence is 14 residues long. V was cut by 1 base and J by 2 bases, with 9 bases left in between. Germline assignment: CDR1 KGHSH and CDR2 LQKENI. CDR3 bases: TGTGCCAGCTCACCACGGCAGGGAACCTACGAGCAGTACTTC. Encoded protein: CASSPRQGTYEQYF.

The chain carries TRBV7-9 and TRBJ2-5; 7 bases match TRBD1. Trimming took 6 bases from V and 0 from J; bases not matched to a gene: 4. CDR1 and CDR2 (germline): SEHNR, FQNEAQ (reference sequence). The CDR3 has 14 residues. The chain's CDR3 is CASSLQGYQETQYF. The DNA of the CDR3 is TGTGCCAGCAGTTTACAGGGGTACCAAGAGACCCAGTACTTC.

This sequence joins TRBV19 and TRBJ1-1; 9 bases are a match to TRBD1. Trimming took 4 bases from V and 1 from J; bases not matched to a gene: 4. Germline V gene data show CDR1 as LNHDA and CDR2 as SQIVND (reference sequence). CDR3 length: 15 amino acids. CDR3 region: CASSTGQGGNTEAFF. The CDR3 coding sequence is TGTGCCAGTAGTACGGGACAGGGCGGGAACACTGAAGCTTTCTTT.

This sequence joins TRBV18 and TRBJ1-6, with D possibly TRBD1 on 6 matching bases. V shed 2 bases and J shed 9 bases, with 20 bases lying between them. This CDR3 has 17 residues. Germline loops: CDR1 KGHSH, CDR2 LQKENI. CDR3 loop: CASSPGVGGGGSSPLHF. In DNA, the CDR3 is TGTGCCAGCTCACCAGGTGTAGGTGGAGGGGGGAGTTCACCCCTCCACTTT.

In this sample, this clone turned up a few times. This chain's CDR3 is CATSRDNGGTGEKLFF. The CDR3 region has the DNA TGTGCCACCAGCAGAGATAATGGAGGAACGGGCGAAAAACTGTTTTTT. The chain employs TRBV15 and TRBJ1-4, with D unclear. The germline V and J ends were trimmed by 0 bases and 8 bases, with 16 bases remaining between them. The CDR3 totals 16 residues. Germline V CDR1 and CDR2: LNHNV, YYDKDF (reference sequence).

The rearrangement joins TRBV11-2 to TRBJ1-2; TRBD1 is a possible D gene (5 bases). CDR3 length equals 13 residues. The germline V and J ends were trimmed by 1 base and 8 bases, with 11 bases remaining between them. Germline V gene lookup returns CDR1 SGHAT and CDR2 FQNNGV. The CDR3 region is CASSLGAGRGYTF. The CDR3 region has the DNA TGTGCCAGCAGCTTAGGGGCAGGGAGAGGCTACACCTTC.

This chain uses TRBV13 with TRBJ2-7; TRBD2 is a possible D gene (6 bases). Germline lookup yields CDR1 PRHDT and CDR2 FYEKMQ (reference sequence). V gave up 4 bases and J gave up 2 bases, with 27 bases separating them. The CDR3 totals 19 residues. CDR3 region: CASSSTASAGRGGPYEQYF. The CDR3 DNA follows: TGTGCCAGCAGCTCGACGGCCTCTGCTGGGCGGGGCGGTCCCTACGAGCAGTACTTC.

The chain recombines TRBV4-1 with TRBJ1-1; D gene unclear. Germline V gene sequence: CDR1 MGHRA, CDR2 YSYEKL. The CDR3 totals 13 residues. Trimming cost V 3 bases and J 5 bases, with 10 bases left between them. The CDR3 is CASSQGTRTEAFF. In DNA, the CDR3 is TGCGCCAGCAGCCAGGGAACTAGGACTGAAGCTTTCTTT.

This chain links TRBV12-3 or TRBV12-4 with TRBJ1-2; D is possibly TRBD1 (5 bases). V lost 7 bases and J lost 7, with 16 bases in between. This CDR3 comprises 13 residues. DNA for the CDR3: TGTGCCAGCACTGAATGGGGGAGAGGTGGCTACACCTTC. Amino acid sequence: CASTEWGRGGYTF.

The rearrangement links TRBV29-1 to TRBJ1-2; D is unclear. The length of the CDR3 is 12 residues. V gave up 2 bases and J gave up 5 bases, with 9 bases separating them. Germline CDR1 is SQVTM and CDR2 is ANQGSEA. CDR3 sequence (DNA): TGCAGCGTTGAACGTCAGGTATATGGCTACACCTTC. Translated, it gives CSVERQVYGYTF.

The chain employs TRBV5-5 and TRBJ1-5, with unresolved D. CDR1 and CDR2 (germline): SGHKS, YYEKEE (reference sequence). With 0 bases removed from V and 0 bases from J, the gap between germline ends came to 7 bases. This CDR3 has 15 amino acids. CDR3 in DNA: TGTGCCAGCAGCTTGGAAATTAATAGCAATCAGCCCCAGCATTTT. Its protein product is CASSLEINSNQPQHF. Full variable domain (missing parts from reference TRBV5-5 and TRBJ1-5): DAGVTQSPTHLIKTRGQQVTLRCSPISGHKSVSWYQQVLGQGPQFIFQYYEKEERGRGNFPDRFSARQFPNYSSELNVNALLLGDSALYLCASSLEINSNQPQHFGDGTRLSIL.

The V call is TRBV7-9, the J call TRBJ1-4; possibly TRBD1 for D (6 bases). The CDR3 length is 15 residues. Germline values: CDR1 SEHNR, CDR2 FQNEAQ (reference sequence). The V and J ends lost 1 base and 4 bases respectively, with 10 bases between them. The CDR3 here is CASSLDGGHNEKLFF. CDR3 bases: TGTGCCAGCAGCTTAGATGGGGGGCATAATGAAAAACTGTTTTTT.

The rearrangement joins TRBV14 to TRBJ2-1; 12 nucleotides line up with TRBD2. Germline-derived CDR1 and CDR2 are SGHDN and FVKESK. V lost 4 bases to trimming and J lost 8 bases; unmatched junction nucleotides: 3. The CDR3 has 14 residues. The CDR3 spells CASSPWTSGDEQFF. The CDR3 region has the DNA TGTGCCAGCAGCCCATGGACTAGCGGGGATGAGCAGTTCTTC.

About this clone: One end of the junction does not line up with germline, which may come from a read error. The chain is built from TRBV19 and TRBJ2-7, with 10 bases aligning to TRBD1. CDR3 size: 14 residues. CDR1 is LNHDA, CDR2 SQIVND, per germline (reference sequence). The CDR3 region has the DNA TGTGCCAGTAGTAACCGGGACAGGGGCCACGAGCAGTGCTTC. Its protein is CASSNRDRGHEQCF. Using reference TRBV19 and TRBJ2-7 for the parts outside the CDR3, the full variable domain is DGGITQSPKYLFRKEGQNVTLSCEQNLNHDAMYWYRQDPGQGLRLIYYSQIVNDFQKGDIAEGYSVSREKKESFPLTVTSAQKNPTAFYLCASSNRDRGHEQCFGPGTRLTVT.

The chain combines TRBV11-3 with TRBJ2-7; TRBD2 aligns across 12 bases. The V and J ends lost 2 bases and 7 bases, in that order; junction bases with no gene match: 6. Per germline, CDR1 SGHNT and CDR2 YENEEA. This CDR3 is 15 amino acids long. The CDR3 DNA is TGTGCCAGCAGCTTACTAGCGGGGGGGCGTGGGGAGCAGTACTTC. It yields the protein CASSLLAGGRGEQYF.

The rearrangement uses TRBV5-1 and TRBJ1-4, with a tentative D call TRBD1 (5 bases). The germline gives CDR1 SGHRS, CDR2 YFSETQ. Trimming stripped 4 bases from V and 0 bases from J, with 13 bases between. The CDR3 length is 16 residues. Here the CDR3 DNA reads TGCGCCAGCAGCAGGGGTTCAGGGTCAACTAATGAAAAACTGTTTTTT. The encoded protein is CASSRGSGSTNEKLFF.

This clone has just one count. The chain is built from TRBV6-5 and TRBJ2-1, with D uncertain. The length of the CDR3 is 13 residues. Germline CDR1 reads MNHEY; CDR2 reads SVGAGI. Trimming stripped 0 bases from V and 3 bases from J, with 3 bases between. The CDR3 region has the DNA TGTGCCAGCAGTTACTCGCTCTACAATGAGCAGTTCTTC. It specifies CASSYSLYNEQFF.

CDR3 region: CASSPSRDGSYEQYF. Here the CDR3 DNA reads TGTGCCAGCTCACCCTCCCGGGACGGCTCCTACGAGCAGTACTTC. This sequence joins TRBV18 and TRBJ2-7; TRBD1 or TRBD2 may be the D gene (5 bases each). In germline, CDR1 is KGHSH, CDR2 LQKENI. There are 15 residues in the CDR3. Trimming took off 3 bases at V and 0 bases at J, with 12 bases between the two ends.

J is TRBJ2-3 and V is TRBV2, with a possible D match to TRBD2 (6 bases). There are 13 residues in the CDR3. The V and J ends lost 4 bases and 4 bases respectively, with 9 bases between them. CDR1 SNHLY and CDR2 FYNNEI come from the germline V gene. CDR3 DNA sequence: TGTGCCAGCAGTGGTTCTAGCGCAGATACGCAGTATTTT. It codes for CASSGSSADTQYF. The full variable domain, rest sourced from reference TRBV2 and TRBJ2-3, is EPEVTQTPSHQVTQMGQEVILRCVPISNHLYFYWYRQILGQKVEFLVSFYNNEISEKSEIFDDQFSVERPDGSNFTLKIRSTKLEDSAMYFCASSGSSADTQYFGPGTRLTVL.

The chain joins TRBV6-5 to TRBJ2-5, with D tentatively TRBD1 (5 bases). From germline, CDR1 is MNHEY and CDR2 SVGAGI. Trimming took off 6 bases at V and 5 bases at J, with 13 bases between the two ends. The length of the CDR3 is 13 residues. The CDR3 nucleotides are TGTGCCAGCAGCCCCAGGGTGACGGAGACCCAGTACTTC. Protein sequence: CASSPRVTETQYF.

This chain links TRBV19 with TRBJ1-5, with 9 bases matching TRBD1. The CDR3 totals 16 residues. Germline V gives CDR1 LNHDA, CDR2 SQIVND (reference sequence). Losses at the gene ends were 3 bases for V and 3 bases for J; bases not matched to a gene: 6. CDR3 loop: CASSIEGQGNNQPQHF. For the CDR3, the DNA is TGTGCCAGTAGTATCGAGGGACAGGGAAACAATCAGCCCCAGCATTTT.

This chain links TRBV5-4 with TRBJ2-7, with unresolved D. This CDR3 comprises 14 residues. V dropped 1 base and J dropped 3 bases, with 11 bases sitting between them. CDR1 and CDR2 (germline): SGHNT, YYREEE (reference sequence). CDR3 sequence reads: CASSLWGNLYEQYF. The CDR3 nucleotides read TGTGCCAGCAGCTTGTGGGGTAACCTCTACGAGCAGTACTTC. Full variable domain (outside the CDR3, taken from reference TRBV5-4 and TRBJ2-7): ETGVTQSPTHLIKTRGQQVTLRCSSQSGHNTVSWYQQALGQGPQFIFQYYREEENGRGNFPPRFSGLQFPNYSSELNVNALELDDSALYLCASSLWGNLYEQYFGPGTRLTVT.